Presented here are 26 T cell receptor beta chains from one specimen sequenced in a study of Ad26.COV2.S vaccination and SARS-CoV-2 variants. Treatment of the sample: roughly 19 received Ad26.COV2.S at low or high dose, single or two shots; 5 received placebo; per-sample allocation not given. Sampling occurred on day 63 after the first vaccine or placebo injection. TCRdb keeps only in-frame clones here, not all; method: immunoSEQ multiplex PCR. The data hold approximately 250,000 clones, with 87% observed a single time. Sequencing was performed on peripheral blood, taken in a trial of Ad26.COV2.S vaccine versus placebo. The receptors were sampled from a person between 18 and 59 years old who received the Ad26.COV2.S COVID-19 vaccine or a placebo.

The chain joins TRBV6-5 to TRBJ2-5, with D perhaps matching TRBD1 (6 bases). CDR3 length: 14 amino acids. The V gene lost 7 bases and the J gene lost 1 base, with 13 bases spanning the gap. Germline CDR1 reads MNHEY; CDR2 reads SVGAGI. CDR3: CASTRNRAQETQYF. The CDR3 bases are TGTGCCAGCACCAGAAACAGGGCCCAAGAGACCCAGTACTTC.

The chain employs TRBV7-6 and TRBJ2-1; no reliable D call. CDR3 size: 11 residues. Trimming removed 2 bases at V and 9 bases at J, with 5 bases between. The V gene's germline CDR1 is SGHVS and CDR2 FNYEAQ. This CDR3 is CASSLTGEQFF. As DNA, the CDR3 is TGTGCCAGCAGCTTAACTGGTGAGCAGTTCTTC.

The chain couples TRBV6-6 to TRBJ2-1; TRBD2 agrees at 13 bases. Trimming at V came to 5 bases and at J to 8 bases, leaving 9 bases not matched to a gene. From germline, CDR1 is MNHNY and CDR2 SVGAGI (reference sequence). The length of the CDR3 is 16 residues. The CDR3 DNA reads as TGTGCCAGCAGTGGACCCGGGACTAGCGGGACGTATGAGCAGTTCTTC. This gives the protein CASSGPGTSGTYEQFF.

CDR3 in amino acids: CASSIDLDSPLHF. CDR3 in DNA: TGTGCCAGTAGTATAGATCTGGATTCACCCCTCCACTTT. This chain uses TRBV19 with TRBJ1-6, with D hard to call. CDR1 LNHDA and CDR2 SQIVND come from the germline V gene (reference sequence). The CDR3 extends over 13 amino acids. V was cut by 0 bases and J by 8 bases, with 5 bases left in between.

The chain carries TRBV27 and TRBJ2-7; D may match TRBD1 or TRBD2 (6 bases each). Germline assignment: CDR1 MNHEY and CDR2 SMNVEV (reference sequence). The CDR3 runs 16 residues. The ends were cut back, 6 bases at V and 0 bases at J, with 18 bases in the middle. The CDR3 loop is CASSPVGGESSYEQYV. The CDR3 nucleotides are TGTGCCAGCAGCCCTGTGGGGGGCGAGAGCTCCTACGAGCAGTACGTC.

This clone came up a few times. The chain carries TRBV11-1 and TRBJ2-5; 9 bases match TRBD1. The CDR3 has 14 amino acids. Germline V gives CDR1 SGHAT, CDR2 FQDESV (reference sequence). The J segment lost 10 bases and the V segment lost 5 bases, leaving 11 bases of the junction unmatched. The CDR3 DNA reads as TGTGCCAGCAGCCCCGACGGGACAGGGACCCGCCAGTACTTC. It yields the protein CASSPDGTGTRQYF.

V usage is TRBV15 and J usage is TRBJ2-5, with a weak D call TRBD1 (5 bases). CDR1 and CDR2 from the germline V gene are LNHNV and YYDKDF (reference sequence). This CDR3 comprises 15 residues. Trimming cost V 3 bases and J 4 bases, with 15 bases left between them. The CDR3 nucleotides are TGTGCCACCAGCAGTCTAAAGGGGCGCGGAGAGACCCAGTACTTC. Amino acid sequence: CATSSLKGRGETQYF.

V and J are TRBV27 and TRBJ1-1, with 7 bases lining up with TRBD1. The CDR3 has 13 residues. Trimming took 4 bases from V and 5 from J; bases not matched to a gene: 4. Germline V gives CDR1 MNHEY, CDR2 SMNVEV (reference sequence). The CDR3 region is CASSSRQGTEAFF. Here the CDR3 DNA reads TGTGCCAGCAGTTCCCGACAGGGAACTGAAGCTTTCTTT.

This chain connects TRBV18 to TRBJ1-1, with D possibly matching TRBD1 (6 bases). CDR1 and CDR2 (germline): KGHSH, LQKENI. V shed 6 bases and J shed 5 bases, with 16 bases lying between them. The CDR3 sequence is 14 residues long. DNA for the CDR3: TGTGCCAGCTCCCCCCAGGGGTGGGAGACTGAAGCTTTCTTT. The encoded protein is CASSPQGWETEAFF.

V is TRBV20-1 and J is TRBJ2-5, with D hard to call. With 3 bases removed from V and 4 bases from J, the gap between germline ends came to 12 bases. Germline loops: CDR1 DFQATT, CDR2 SNEGSKA (reference sequence). The CDR3 loop spans 13 amino acids. Here the CDR3 DNA reads TGCAGTGCTAGTGGATTGACGAGAGAGACCCAGTACTTC. It specifies CSASGLTRETQYF.

This chain uses TRBV6-5 with TRBJ1-4; D is undetermined. The CDR3 loop spans 16 amino acids. Germline CDR1 reads MNHEY; CDR2 reads SVGAGI. The V end lost 0 bases, the J end lost 0 bases, and 8 bases lay between the germline ends. CDR3 sequence reads: CASSYSVGATNEKLFF. In DNA, the CDR3 is TGTGCCAGCAGTTACTCCGTCGGGGCAACTAATGAAAAACTGTTTTTT.

This chain uses TRBV6-5 with TRBJ2-3; D is perhaps TRBD2 (6 bases). The CDR3 runs to 15 residues. Germline CDR1 reads MNHEY; CDR2 reads SVGAGI. V was shortened by 0 bases and J by 4 bases, with 11 bases between the two germline ends. The CDR3 DNA reads TGTGCCAGCAGTTACTCGCTAGCGACTCCAGATACGCAGTATTTT. This gives the protein CASSYSLATPDTQYF.

V gene TRBV9 combines with J gene TRBJ1-1; D is perhaps TRBD1 (6 bases). This CDR3 comprises 15 residues. Germline V lookup: CDR1 SGDLS, CDR2 YYNGEE. Trimming took 3 bases from V and 2 from J, leaving 14 bases between them. The CDR3 DNA is TGTGCCAGCAGCGCCTTAGGACAGCCTAACACTGAAGCTTTCTTT. Residues: CASSALGQPNTEAFF.

The rearrangement joins TRBV10-1 to TRBJ2-7; D is uncertain. Germline loops: CDR1 WNHNN, CDR2 SYGVQD (reference sequence). Between the trimmed V and J ends, which lost 10 bases and 0 bases, there was a span of 7 bases. The CDR3 is 11 amino acids. CDR3 region: CATSISYEQYV. The CDR3 DNA is TGCGCCACCTCAATCTCCTACGAGCAGTACGTC.

The chain joins TRBV11-2 to TRBJ2-2, with D possibly TRBD1 on 6 matching bases. The V gene lost 1 base and the J gene lost 6 bases, with 15 bases spanning the gap. Looked up from germline, CDR1 is SGHAT and CDR2 is FQNNGV. CDR3 length equals 16 residues. The CDR3 coding sequence is TGTGCCAGCAGCTTAGCTGGGGGCAGTTTCCCCGGGGAGCTGTTTTTT. Translated: CASSLAGGSFPGELFF.

The chain recombines TRBV19 with TRBJ1-6, with D possibly being TRBD1 (6 bases). Trimming pared 9 bases from V and 10 bases from J, leaving 16 bases between. This CDR3 has 13 amino acids. In germline, CDR1 is LNHDA, CDR2 SQIVND (reference sequence). Here the CDR3 DNA reads TGTGCCAGCCAAAAGGGGGGGGGATCACCCCTCCACTTT. Protein product: CASQKGGGSPLHF.

The chain is built from TRBV9 and TRBJ2-1; 7 bases map to TRBD1. The CDR3 runs to 20 residues. The V gene's germline CDR1 is SGDLS and CDR2 YYNGEE. Trimming at V came to 4 bases and at J to 2 bases, leaving 21 bases not matched to a gene. The CDR3, as DNA: TGTGCCAGCAGCCCCTCGGTAGCTCTAGATTCAAGGGGGCCCTACAATGAGCAGTTCTTC. Protein: CASSPSVALDSRGPYNEQFF.

This clone has just one count. This chain uses TRBV19 with TRBJ2-7; D not resolved. CDR3 length equals 14 residues. The germline gives CDR1 LNHDA, CDR2 SQIVND (reference sequence). The V end lost 1 base, the J end lost 1 base, and 8 bases lay between the germline ends. The CDR3 nucleotides are TGTGCCAGTAGTATAGGATCCCTTTCCTACGAGCAGTACTTC. Its protein product is CASSIGSLSYEQYF.

The chain links TRBV9 to TRBJ1-6; TRBD1 might be the D (6 bases). The germline V and J ends were trimmed by 3 bases and 7 bases, with 14 bases remaining between them. The CDR3 has 15 residues. Germline CDR1 SGDLS, CDR2 YYNGEE. Here the CDR3 reads CASSDLDSSNSPLHF. CDR3 sequence (DNA): TGTGCCAGCAGCGACCTGGACAGCTCCAATTCACCCCTCCACTTT.

CDR3 DNA: TGTGCCAGCAGCCGGGGGACTAGCGGGGGCACAGATACGCAGTATTTT. It codes for CASSRGTSGGTDTQYF. The rearrangement links TRBV4-2 to TRBJ2-3, with 13 bases that match TRBD2. J gave up 1 base and V 4 bases, and 2 bases lay outside the gene matches. Germline V gene data show CDR1 as LGHNA and CDR2 as YNFKEQ. This CDR3 has 16 amino acids.

This clone came up once. CDR3 in amino acids: CASSQVIRGVGTEAFF. CDR3 DNA: TGTGCCAGCAGCCAAGTCATCAGGGGTGTGGGGACTGAAGCTTTCTTT. The rearrangement links TRBV3-1 (or the pseudogene TRBV3-2) to TRBJ1-1, with D possibly matching TRBD1 (6 bases). Trimming removed 1 base at V and 5 bases at J, with 17 bases between. Germline lookup yields CDR1 LGHDT and CDR2 YNNKEL (reference sequence). The CDR3 extends over 16 amino acids.

The rearrangement links TRBV7-3 to TRBJ2-5; 12 bases map to TRBD2. Germline values: CDR1 SGHTA, CDR2 FQGTGA. The CDR3 is 16 amino acids. V was pared by 5 bases and J by 2 bases, with 6 bases of the junction left unmatched. CDR3: CASSPSGRAGQETQYF. CDR3 coding DNA: TGTGCCAGCAGCCCTAGCGGGAGGGCGGGGCAAGAGACCCAGTACTTC.

The genes are TRBV24-1 and TRBJ2-5; D tentatively reads TRBD1 or TRBD2 (5 bases each). Trimming took off 0 bases at V and 5 bases at J, with 18 bases between the two ends. Per the germline V gene, CDR1 is KGHDR and CDR2 is SFDVKD. The CDR3 runs 17 residues. CDR3 in DNA: TGTGCCACCAGTGATTTGCGGCCAGGGAGTGGGAAGGAGACCCAGTACTTC. This encodes CATSDLRPGSGKETQYF.

The J gene is TRBJ2-1, the V gene TRBV6-5; tentative D call: TRBD2 (5 bases). The germline V gene has CDR1 MNHEY and CDR2 SVGAGI. The CDR3 contains 15 residues. Deletions cut 2 bases from V and 0 bases from J, with 8 bases between. The CDR3 loop is CASSYLGSSYNEQFF. The CDR3, as DNA: TGTGCCAGCAGTTACCTGGGGAGCTCCTACAATGAGCAGTTCTTC.

The CDR3 loop reads CSVDATWTGHYGYTF. CDR3 DNA sequence: TGCAGCGTTGATGCCACTTGGACAGGGCACTATGGCTACACCTTC. The chain uses TRBV29-1 and TRBJ1-2, with 8 bases that match TRBD1. V lost 3 bases to trimming and J lost 3 bases; unmatched junction nucleotides: 9. Germline loops: CDR1 SQVTM, CDR2 ANQGSEA. The CDR3 is made up of 15 amino acids. Together with reference TRBV29-1 and TRBJ1-2, the CDR3 gives the full variable domain: SAVISQKPSRDICQRGTSLTIQCQVDSQVTMMFWYRQQPGQSLTLIATANQGSEATYESGFVIDKFPISRPNLTFSTLTVSNMSPEDSSIYLCSVDATWTGHYGYTFGSGTRLTVV.

This clone occurred once. V gene TRBV5-1 combines with J gene TRBJ2-1; 7 positions agree with TRBD1. The CDR3 is 17 amino acids. With 4 bases clipped from V and 4 bases from J, the junction kept 14 bases outside the gene matches. Looked up from germline, CDR1 is SGHRS and CDR2 is YFSETQ. Written as DNA, the CDR3 is TGCGCCAGCAGCGTACCGGGACAGATCCTCCCTTACAATGAGCAGTTCTTC. Translation: CASSVPGQILPYNEQFF.